Below, one T cell receptor beta chain is given with its context. The antigen it recognizes is unknown. No quality values exist for individual bases; no much larger clone is one base distant. The data originate from a study of cytomegalovirus exposure and HLA in healthy donors (dated by TCRdb to the late 2010s). For the wider study: An earlier analysis of approximately 640 of the donors reported roughly 300 Gb of sequence data and some 120 million unique TCR beta sequences from about 179 million T cells. Approximately 300 gigabases of sequencing data and 75 million to 85 million unique TCR sequences made up an early release that covered around 640 HLA-typed donors. Of the roughly 410 genotyped donors, roughly 80% were placed in the genetic ancestry cluster associated with self-reported Caucasian donors. The study was designed to test whether signatures of past pathogen exposure could be identified by cataloging public T cell receptors. The T cell repertoires of about 700 subjects were profiled by immunosequencing and related to cytomegalovirus serostatus. Along with the roughly 710-subject first cohort, a separate validation cohort of over 90 different subjects was used. To predict cytomegalovirus infection status, the study brought together high-throughput TCR immunosequencing, statistical association of individual TCRs with disease status, and machine learning. In a later analysis, previously published TCR beta repertoires from roughly 710 donors were re-analyzed and high-resolution HLA genotyping was added so that TCR occurrence patterns could be studied. Rather than using new phenotypic data, the later analysis identified candidate immune exposures from TCR beta sequences and from how often those sequences occurred across donors. An earlier analysis of 587 of the donors applied high-throughput TCR beta sequencing to assess whether each TCR beta V gene segment acted as functional or pseudogenic. Donor age, sex, ethnicity and CMV serostatus were compiled together with the repertoire data. A later genetic analysis used genome-wide SNP genotypes for about 60% of the roughly 670 donors, treating that subset as a discovery cohort. All discovery cohort repertoires had been generated using a single sequencing platform. HLA typing covered class I and class II loci at four-digit resolution. The number of typed donors differed by locus: about 629-630 for A, B, C, DRB1 and DQB1; roughly 510 for DQA1; around 580 for DPA1; and some 430 for DPB1. Because of strong linkage in the cohort, 4 to 6 DR-DQ haplotypes were treated as single units for association and clustering. Among some 410 genotyped donors of the cohort, an average of approximately 220,000 unique TCR beta nucleotide sequences was sequenced per donor, of which approximately 18% were non-productive. General findings and caveats noted by the study authors: For the cohort, immune exposure information was limited to CMV serostatus. Roughly uniform sequencing depth across donors was assumed in presence/absence analyses, although this assumption may not hold. Because HLA typing was missing for some donors at each locus, association tests included only the typed subset. In a later analysis, HLA-associated TCR beta chains showed more clonal expansion and lower generation probabilities than non-associated chains that were equally common. The cohort was sequenced for TCR beta chains only, and without alpha or paired-chain data the features that could be detected were limited. In vitro tests confirmed that a few of the cytomegalovirus-associated TCR beta chains recognize cytomegalovirus antigens. A total of 164 TCR beta chains were listed by the study as associated with cytomegalovirus. A later genetic analysis reported fewer N-insertions in productive TCRs among donors in an Asian-associated ancestry cluster than the approximately 700-donor mean. Broadly in line with IMGT annotations, most TCR beta V segments showed up in productive rearrangements about 87% or about 30% of the time in an earlier analysis of roughly 590 of the donors. Some IMGT-functional V segments, including TRBV6-2 and TRBV6-3, could not be distinguished by the 87-base-pair reads and were therefore excluded. An association between a missense DCLRE1C variant and V-gene and J-gene trimming of TCR beta chains was found in a later genetic analysis and replicated in an independent cohort. Correlated functional status among segregating V segments might be attributable to linkage disequilibrium, but an unknown experimental factor could not be ruled out. Several of the top co-occurrence clusters appeared to be linked to parvovirus B19, influenza, CMV and Epstein-Barr virus, according to a later analysis. A later analysis found that TCR association rates varied across HLA loci, with DRB1 alleles showing the most associated TCRs and HLA-C alleles the fewest. The authors suggested that the approach could potentially be generalized to other disease states and immunological phenotypes. In a later analysis, over 15,000 TCR beta sequences were associated with specific HLA alleles at a false discovery rate of 0.05. Most TCR sequences were seen in very few donors, while some public TCRs were found in many individuals. A cluster of highly shared sequence variants was judged likely to represent a technical artifact of the sequencing pipeline. Because counts were too low, more than 15 rarely observed V segments, including chromosome 9 orphons, were left out of the earlier analysis of roughly 600 of the donors. When HLA alleles, especially DR and DQ, strongly co-occurred, TCR associations were difficult to assign to individual alleles. The classifier was reported to diagnose cytomegalovirus status with high specificity and sensitivity in both the original and validation cohorts. According to a later analysis, most CMV-associated TCR beta chains appeared to be HLA-restricted, and the HLA associations seemed to be driven largely by CMV exposure. A further reported finding was that TCR beta sequences accurately predicted the HLA-A and HLA-B alleles for most subjects in the first cohort.

The method was the immunoSEQ multiplex PCR assay. A mixture of 60 forward primers for TCR Vbeta segments and 13 reverse primers for TCR Jbeta segments was used in the multiplex PCR. A multiplex PCR assay on genomic DNA amplified the CDR3 region of rearranged TCR beta genes. Amplified TCR beta libraries were sequenced as 87-base-pair reads on the Illumina HiSeq System. The authors' pipeline ran thus. A later analysis tallied 75 million to 95 million unique TCR beta chains across the approximately 670 repertoires, and approximately 12 million of those chains were shared by two or more donors. Raw reads were error-corrected and collapsed into unique sequences by a nearest-neighbor algorithm in which closely related sequences were merged to remove PCR and sequencing errors. Alignment of CDR3 sequences to IMGT reference sequences was used to assign V, D and J gene segments. Each retained sequence needed at least a six-nucleotide match to both a V gene segment and a J gene segment. Rearrangements were classified as productive when the CDR3 lacked stop codons and remained in frame with V and J, and all other rearrangements were classified as non-productive. CDR3 was defined by IMGT convention, running from the second conserved V-encoded cysteine to the conserved J-encoded phenylalanine. Sequences without an unambiguous match to a single V gene segment were excluded from the earlier analysis of 450 to 750 of the donors. In an earlier analysis of a few hundred of the donors, V segments were called functional above 56.7% productive rearrangements and were called segregating when the between-donor standard deviation exceeded 5%. A statistical classification framework was built for diagnosing cytomegalovirus status from the catalog of TCR beta chain sequences. In a later analysis, V and J genes were assigned by comparing TCR nucleotide sequences against IMGT/GENE-DB human TR gene sequences. The TCRdist pipeline was used in a later analysis to assign CDR3 sequences and most-parsimonious VDJ recombination scenarios. A later analysis defined each TCR beta chain by its CDR3 amino acid sequence plus V-gene family, and excluded reads lacking a unique V-gene family. In a later analysis, fewer than 600 highly shared, low-generation-probability nucleotide sequences were removed to address suspected cross-contamination and a sequencing artifact. A later analysis calculated a clonal expansion index for each public chain from normalized within-repertoire ranks of inferred template counts. In a later analysis, generation probabilities were computed with a VDJ recombination model fitted to out-of-frame rearrangements, and the resulting probabilities were checked against IGoR. Hypergeometric tests were used in a later analysis to score TCR-TCR, TCR-HLA and TCR-CMV co-occurrence, with a repertoire-size bias correction applied to the TCR pairs. False discovery rates were estimated in a later analysis by permuting HLA or CMV assignments 20 times. In a later analysis, co-occurring TCRs were grouped using DBSCAN, with TCRdist sequence similarity added in when clustering inside HLA-allele-positive subsets. Co-occurrence clustering excluded repertoires with fewer than 30,000 or more than 120,000 public chains, plus five with anomalous nucleotide sharing. This immuneACCESS table, as held by TCRdb, lists in-frame sequences with V and J called but not all clones. Of the missing ones, under half trace to an unresolved V gene in checked studies; the others have no known cause. The V and J calls and clone size are taken from that table; D and trimming were inferred from the DNA. This sample is represented by around 130,000 clones; around 66% of them were singletons. The ten most abundant clones make up approximately 8% of the sample.

V is shortened by 5 bases, J by 1 base, and the region joining them spans 16 bases. The germline V gene (reference sequence) supplies CDR1 SEHNR and CDR2 FQNEAQ. The CDR3 runs 16 amino acids, cysteine and phenylalanine included. CDR3 DNA is the only sequence kept; it has 48 bases, read in frame from the first base. The cohort was made up of 500 to 850 healthy bone marrow donors. All cohort members were sampled while nominally healthy, although unrecorded immune exposures were likely present. The donor was CMV seropositive and was included in the group of 290 or so seropositive cohort members. A peripheral blood sample was collected from each donor, and TCR beta sequencing was performed on peripheral blood mononuclear cells. The Qiagen DNeasy Blood Extraction Kit was used to extract genomic DNA from the blood cell samples.

Recombination joined TRBV7-9 with TRBJ2-3; possibly the D gene is TRBD2, per 6 matching bases. This clonotype was obtained from a woman aged 40 to 49 in good health and CMV-seropositive. Sequencing was performed on PBMCs. At the DNA level, the sequence is TGTGCCAGCAGCGGCCCCCTGCGGGGTCGCACAGATACGCAGTATTTT. Its coded protein is CASSGPLRGRTDTQYF. The CDR3, completed at both ends by the reference TRBV7-9 and TRBJ2-3 genes, gives the full variable domain DTGVSQNPRHKITKRGQNVTFRCDPISEHNRLYWYRQTLGQGPEFLTYFQNEAQLEKSRLLSDRFSAERPKGSFSTLEIQRTEQGDSAMYLCASSGPLRGRTDTQYFGPGTRLTVL.